This paragraph covers one T cell receptor beta chain sequence. Its antigen remains undetermined. It has no much larger one-base neighbor in the sample; base qualities were not kept. V and J lose 5 bases and 0 bases, and a span of 20 bases separates them. Including the terminal cysteine and phenylalanine, the CDR3 comprises 17 residues. Of all the DNA, just the CDR3 is kept, 51 bases in frame from base 1. As encoded in the germline V gene, CDR1 is MNHEY while CDR2 is SVGEGT. The library relied on the immunoSEQ multiplex PCR assay. This immuneACCESS table, as held by TCRdb, lists in-frame sequences with V and J called but not all clones. Of the missing ones, under half trace to an unresolved V gene in checked studies; the others have no known cause. This sample gives 100,000 or so clones in total; roughly four fifths of them show up just once. About 12% of the sample is held by the ten biggest clonotypes.

These data originate in a study of control samples from healthy donors and cancer patients (dated by TCRdb to 2019 to 2021). The sequence was obtained from a woman in her 50s in good health. The rearrangement joined TRBV6-2 or TRBV6-3 to TRBJ2-7; the D segment could be TRBD1, given 6 matching bases. Sequencing used blood. CDR3 loop: CASSPKKTGTFSYEQYF. The DNA reads as follows: TGTGCCAGCAGTCCGAAGAAGACCGGGACATTCTCCTACGAGCAGTACTTC.